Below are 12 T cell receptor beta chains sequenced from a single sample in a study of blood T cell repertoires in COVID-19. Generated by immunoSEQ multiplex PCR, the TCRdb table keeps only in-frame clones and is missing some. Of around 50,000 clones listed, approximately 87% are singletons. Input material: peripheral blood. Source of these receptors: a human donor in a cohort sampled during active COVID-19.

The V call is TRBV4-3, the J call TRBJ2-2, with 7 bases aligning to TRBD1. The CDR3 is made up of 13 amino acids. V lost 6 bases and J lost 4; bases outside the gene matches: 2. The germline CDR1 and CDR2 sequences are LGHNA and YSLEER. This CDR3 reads CASSRQGTGELFF. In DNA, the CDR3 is TGCGCCAGCAGTCGACAGGGCACCGGGGAGCTGTTTTTT.

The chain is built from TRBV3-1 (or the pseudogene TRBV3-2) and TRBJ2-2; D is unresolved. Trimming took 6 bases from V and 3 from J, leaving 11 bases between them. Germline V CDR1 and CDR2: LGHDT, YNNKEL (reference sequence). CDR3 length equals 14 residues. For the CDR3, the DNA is TGTGCCAGCAGGCAGCCCGGGTACACCGGGGAGCTGTTTTTT. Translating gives CASRQPGYTGELFF.

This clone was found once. The CDR3 loop reads CASSRQYTSYEQYF. The CDR3 nucleotides are TGTGCCAGCAGCAGACAGTACACCTCCTACGAGCAGTACTTC. The chain is built from TRBV6-5 and TRBJ2-7; a weak D match, TRBD1 (5 bases). V was cut by 6 bases and J by 0 bases, with 12 bases left in between. There are 14 residues in the CDR3. CDR1 is MNHEY, CDR2 SVGAGI, per germline.

In nucleotides, the CDR3 is TGTGCCAGCATCACCGCGCGACTAGCGGGGGGTCCGGGCGGGGAGCTGTTTTTT. This gives the protein CASITARLAGGPGGELFF. The V call is TRBV7-9, the J call TRBJ2-2; 13 nucleotides match TRBD2. The length of the CDR3 is 18 residues. Losses at the gene ends were 7 bases for V and 7 bases for J; bases not matched to a gene: 15. Germline-derived CDR1 and CDR2 are SEHNR and FQNEAQ (reference sequence).

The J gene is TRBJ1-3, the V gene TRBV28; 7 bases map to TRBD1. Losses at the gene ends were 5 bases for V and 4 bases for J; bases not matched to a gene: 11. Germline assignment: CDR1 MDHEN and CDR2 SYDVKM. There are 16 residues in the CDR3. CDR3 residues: CASSPGGQHVGNTIYF. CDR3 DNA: TGTGCCAGCAGTCCAGGGGGACAGCATGTCGGAAACACCATATATTTT.

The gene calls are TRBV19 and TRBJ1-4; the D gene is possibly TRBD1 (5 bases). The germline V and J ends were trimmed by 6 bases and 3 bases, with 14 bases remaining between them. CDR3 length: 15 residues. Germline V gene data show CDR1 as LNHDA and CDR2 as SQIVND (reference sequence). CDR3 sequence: CASSPVGGANEKLFF. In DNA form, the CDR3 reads TGTGCCAGTAGCCCAGTGGGGGGAGCTAATGAAAAACTGTTTTTT.

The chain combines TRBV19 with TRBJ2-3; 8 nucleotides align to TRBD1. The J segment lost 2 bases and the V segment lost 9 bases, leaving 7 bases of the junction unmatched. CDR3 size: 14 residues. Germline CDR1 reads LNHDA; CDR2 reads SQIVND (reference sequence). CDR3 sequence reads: CASRQGTITDTQYF. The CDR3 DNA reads TGTGCCAGCAGACAGGGGACAATCACAGATACGCAGTATTTT.

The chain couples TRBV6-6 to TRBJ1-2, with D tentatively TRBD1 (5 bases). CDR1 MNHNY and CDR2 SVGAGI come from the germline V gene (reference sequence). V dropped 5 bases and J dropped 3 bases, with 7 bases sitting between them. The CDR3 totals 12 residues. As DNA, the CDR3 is TGTGCCAGCAGTGGGGGGGACTATGGCTACACCTTC. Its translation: CASSGGDYGYTF.

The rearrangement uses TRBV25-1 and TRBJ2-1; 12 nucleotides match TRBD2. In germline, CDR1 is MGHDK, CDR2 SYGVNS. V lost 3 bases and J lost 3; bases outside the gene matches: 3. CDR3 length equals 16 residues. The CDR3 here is CASSDGTSGLYNEQFF. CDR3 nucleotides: TGTGCCAGCAGTGACGGGACTAGCGGGCTCTACAATGAGCAGTTCTTC.

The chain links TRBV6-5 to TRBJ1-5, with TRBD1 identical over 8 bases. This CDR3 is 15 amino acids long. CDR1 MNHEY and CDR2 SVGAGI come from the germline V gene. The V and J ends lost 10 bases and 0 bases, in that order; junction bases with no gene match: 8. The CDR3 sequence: CATQIDRGSNQPQHF. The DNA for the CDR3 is TGTGCCACTCAAATAGACAGGGGTAGCAATCAGCCCCAGCATTTT.

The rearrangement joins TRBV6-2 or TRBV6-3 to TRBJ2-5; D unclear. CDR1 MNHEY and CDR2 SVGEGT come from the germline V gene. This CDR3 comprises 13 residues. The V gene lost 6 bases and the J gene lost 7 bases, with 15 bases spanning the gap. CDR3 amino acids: CASRPNRPGTQYF. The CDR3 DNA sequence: TGTGCCAGCAGGCCTAACCGGCCAGGGACCCAGTACTTC.

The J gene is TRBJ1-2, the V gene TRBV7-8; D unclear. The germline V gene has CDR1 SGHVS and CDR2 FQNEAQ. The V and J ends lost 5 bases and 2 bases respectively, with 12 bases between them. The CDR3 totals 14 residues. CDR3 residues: CASSPASGNYGYTF. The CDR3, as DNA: TGTGCCAGCAGCCCCGCATCCGGGAACTATGGCTACACCTTC.